The sequence of this TCR beta chain was determined in a study of T cell responses to AZD1222 COVID-19 vaccine. Findings and limits, study-wide: Along spike, vaccine-associated CD4 TCRs were found throughout, with dominance at 160-218 and 743-854.

Libraries were prepared by immunoSEQ multiplex PCR; TCRdb keeps only in-frame clonotypes and omits some of them. The data contain over 95,000 clones, about 91% of them singletons. This clone has a single count. Its antigen is as yet unknown. The ends were cut back, 2 bases at V and 2 bases at J, with 5 bases in the middle. Germline CDR1 reads SNHLY; CDR2 reads FYNNEI. This CDR3 contains 13 residues. Samples with a second dose at about 4 or about 12 weeks were pooled together. The chain joins TRBV2 to TRBJ2-3; D call uncertain. This specimen consisted of peripheral blood, obtained 28 days after the second AZD1222 dose. The TCR comes from an adult who received the AZD1222 COVID-19 vaccine. This CDR3 is CASSERYTDTQYF. The CDR3 DNA sequence: TGTGCCAGCAGTGAAAGGTACACAGATACGCAGTATTTT.